A selection of T cell receptor beta chains follows, all from one sample in a study of cytomegalovirus exposure and HLA in healthy donors. Using immunoSEQ multiplex PCR, the repertoire was profiled, and TCRdb retains in-frame clones only, with some absent. The repertoire holds 150,000 to 200,000 clones, with roughly 76% as singletons. Input material: PBMCs. The receptor source for this set is a human donor in good health. The CDR3 runs from the conserved cysteine through the conserved F or W. Fields, in order: CDR3 length, V gene, clone size, D gene, J gene, CDR3 DNA, CDR3 protein. D genes are given only for firm matches. Size is stated for part of the rows, as once, few or many counts, or as a class when the clone is expanded.

>14|TRBV15|.|TRBD1|TRBJ2-7
TGTGCCACCAGCACGGACAGGGGGAACTACGAGCAGTACTTC
CATSTDRGNYEQYF
>15|TRBV2|.|.|TRBJ1-2
TGTGCCAGCAGTGATAAGTCACCCAACTATTATGGCTACACCTTC
CASSDKSPNYYGYTF
>13|TRBV10-2|.|.|TRBJ1-2
TGCGCCAGCAGTGGAACAGGGTCCTATGGCTACACCTTC
CASSGTGSYGYTF
>14|TRBV5-4|once|TRBD1|TRBJ2-7
TGTGCCAGCAGCAGGGGACAGCCTTCCTACGAGCAGTACTTC
CASSRGQPSYEQYF
>15|TRBV4-1|.|TRBD1|TRBJ1-5
TGCGCCAGCAGCCAAATACAGGGGGCGGGACAGCCCCAGCATTTT
CASSQIQGAGQPQHF
>14|TRBV5-1|.|.|TRBJ1-1
TGCGCCAGCAGCTTCCCAGGAATGAACACTGAAGCTTTCTTT
CASSFPGMNTEAFF
>15|TRBV4-1|.|TRBD1|TRBJ1-6
TGCGCCAGCAGCCAGGGGACAGGGAATAATTCACCCCTCCACTTT
CASSQGTGNNSPLHF
>12|TRBV7-9|.|.|TRBJ2-3
TGTGCCAGCAGCTTAGCGAGCGATACGCAGTATTTT
CASSLASDTQYF
>13|TRBV12-5|few|.|TRBJ1-5
TGTGCTAGTGGTTTGGTACAAAGTGGGCCCCAGCATTTT
CASGLVQSGPQHF
>18|TRBV7-9|.|TRBD1|TRBJ1-5
TGTGCCAGCAGCCATAATAACCACAGGGGTGGGAGCAATCAGCCCCAGCATTTT
CASSHNNHRGGSNQPQHF
>13|TRBV14|once|.|TRBJ1-4
TGTGCCAGCAGCCGGGGCTCTAATGAAAAACTGTTTTTT
CASSRGSNEKLFF
>19|TRBV30|.|.|TRBJ2-5
TGTGCCTGGAGTGCTGTAGGACGCAATGCCCCAGCGATTGGAGGGACCCAGTACTTC
CAWSAVGRNAPAIGGTQYF
>15|TRBV7-2|.|TRBD2|TRBJ2-3
TGTGCCAGCAGCTATAGCGGGGGGGTGACAGATACGCAGTATTTT
CASSYSGGVTDTQYF
>13|TRBV27|few|.|TRBJ2-7
TGTGCCAGCAGAGAGTCGGCGGCGAACGAGCAGTACTTC
CASRESAANEQYF
>16|TRBV7-3|.|TRBD1|TRBJ1-2
TGTGCCAGCAGCCTCGGAGGTTCCGGGACAGCTCTTGTCCACACCTTC
CASSLGGSGTALVHTF
>13|TRBV6-1|.|TRBD1|TRBJ2-7
TGTGCCAGCAGTTTCCGGGACAGCTACGAGCAGTACTTC
CASSFRDSYEQYF
>16|TRBV10-3|.|TRBD1|TRBJ1-5
TGTGCCATCAGTGAGGAGGGGACAGGGATCAATCAGCCCCAGCATTTT
CAISEEGTGINQPQHF
>12|TRBV7-9|.|.|TRBJ2-7
TGTGCCAGCACCCCGGTTTCCTACGAGCAGTACTTC
CASTPVSYEQYF
>14|TRBV5-1|.|.|TRBJ2-5
TGCGCCAGCAGCCTACCAGGGGCCGAGGAGACCCAGTACTTC
CASSLPGAEETQYF
>14|TRBV19|few|.|TRBJ1-2
TGTGCCAGTAGTATAGTCGTCGCAGGGTCTGGCTACACCTTC
CASSIVVAGSGYTF
>15|TRBV15|.|TRBD2|TRBJ2-5
TGTGCCACCGGCGTGGCGGGGGGGTTTGGAGAGACCCAGTACTTC
CATGVAGGFGETQYF
>14|TRBV9|.|TRBD1|TRBJ1-2
TGTGCCAGCAGCATTCCGCAGGGGGCGGGCGGCTACACCTTC
CASSIPQGAGGYTF
>13|TRBV25-1|.|.|TRBJ2-1
TGTGCCAGCAGTGAATACGGAGACAATGAGCAGTTCTTC
CASSEYGDNEQFF
>15|TRBV6-5|.|.|TRBJ1-1
TGTGCCAGCAGGACAAACAGGGTGGGGGTGTCTGAAGCTTTCTTT
CASRTNRVGVSEAFF
>18|TRBV5-8|.|TRBD1|TRBJ1-6
TGTGCCAGCAGCCCGGGACAGGGTTGGAGCTCCTATAATTCACCCCTCCACTTT
CASSPGQGWSSYNSPLHF
>13|TRBV6-6|once|.|TRBJ1-2
TGTGCCAGCAGTTACTCTGGGGACAATGGCTACACCTTC
CASSYSGDNGYTF
>15|TRBV9|.|TRBD1|TRBJ1-1
TGTGCCAGCAGCACCTCCTCCGGGACAGCGACTGAAGCTTTCTTT
CASSTSSGTATEAFF
>17|TRBV19|few|TRBD2|TRBJ2-1
TGTGCCAGTAGTTCGCCTTTAGCGGGGGGGGTTATAAATGAGCAGTTCTTC
CASSSPLAGGVINEQFF
>14|TRBV27|.|.|TRBJ2-7
TGTGCCAGCAGTTTGTCAGGAATAACCTACGAGCAGTACTTC
CASSLSGITYEQYF
>13|TRBV28|.|TRBD1|TRBJ1-1
TGTGCCAGCAGGCCGGGACAGGACACTGAAGCTTTCTTT
CASRPGQDTEAFF
>13|TRBV7-9|once|TRBD1|TRBJ2-1
TGTGCCAGCAGCGTCGACAGGGCCAATGAGCAGTTCTTC
CASSVDRANEQFF
>17|TRBV7-7|.|TRBD1|TRBJ2-2
TGTGCCAGCAGCTCTGCCGCCGGGACAGGGGCGTCCGGGGAGCTGTTTTTT
CASSSAAGTGASGELFF
>15|TRBV5-8|.|TRBD1|TRBJ1-3
TGTGCCAGCAGATGGGGACAGGACACAAGAAACACCATATATTTT
CASRWGQDTRNTIYF
>17|TRBV7-6|.|.|TRBJ2-5
TGTGCCAGCAGCTTAACGCGATCGGGACACATAAAAGAGACCCAGTACTTC
CASSLTRSGHIKETQYF
>14|TRBV6-6|few|.|TRBJ2-1
TGTGCCAGCAGTTCTTTCCAGTCCTACAATGAGCAGTTCTTC
CASSSFQSYNEQFF
>15|TRBV5-1|.|TRBD1|TRBJ2-1
TGCGCCAGCAGCTTTGGGGACAGCTCCTACAATGAGCAGTTCTTC
CASSFGDSSYNEQFF
>15|TRBV18|.|.|TRBJ2-7
TGTGCCAGCTCACTAGGCCAACAGGGACCCTACGAGCAGTACTTC
CASSLGQQGPYEQYF
>15|TRBV6-1|few|.|TRBJ1-1
TGTGCCAGCAGTGAAGGTCCGGGGAGAAGGACTGAAGCTTTCTTT
CASSEGPGRRTEAFF
>15|TRBV7-6|.|.|TRBJ2-5
TGTGCCAGCAGCTTAGAGTTAGGAGGGCCCGAGACCCAGTACTTC
CASSLELGGPETQYF
>15|TRBV15|.|.|TRBJ2-2
TGTGCCACCAGCAGAGATAAAAAGAACACCGGGGAGCTGTTTTTT
CATSRDKKNTGELFF
>14|TRBV5-1|.|.|TRBJ1-2
TGCGCCAGCAGCTTGGGGCAGGGAACGGATGGCTACACCTTC
CASSLGQGTDGYTF
>13|TRBV11-3|once|.|TRBJ2-7
TGTGCCAGCAGCCATCAATATGGGAGGCAGCAGTACTTC
CASSHQYGRQQYF
>16|TRBV4-3|.|TRBD1|TRBJ1-3
TGCGCCAGCAGCCTAAAGTGGGACAGCTCTGGAAACACCATATATTTT
CASSLKWDSSGNTIYF
>18|TRBV5-6|.|TRBD1|TRBJ2-1
TGTGCCAGCAGCTCACGATTAGGACAGGGGCCCACCTACAATGAGCAGTTCTTC
CASSSRLGQGPTYNEQFF